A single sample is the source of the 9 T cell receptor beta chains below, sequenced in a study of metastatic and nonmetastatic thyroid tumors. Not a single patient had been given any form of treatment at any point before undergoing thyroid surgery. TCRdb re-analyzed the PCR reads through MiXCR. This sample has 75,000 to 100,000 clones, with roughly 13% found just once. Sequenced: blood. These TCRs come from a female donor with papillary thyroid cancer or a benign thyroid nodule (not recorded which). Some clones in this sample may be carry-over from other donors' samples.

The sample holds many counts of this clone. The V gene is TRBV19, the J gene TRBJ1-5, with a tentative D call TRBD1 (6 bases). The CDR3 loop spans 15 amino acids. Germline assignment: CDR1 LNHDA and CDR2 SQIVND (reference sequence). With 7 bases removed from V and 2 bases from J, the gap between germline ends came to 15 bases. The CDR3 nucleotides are TGTGCCAGTACCCCTTTGGCAGGGGGCAATCAGCCCCAGCATTTT. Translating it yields CASTPLAGGNQPQHF.

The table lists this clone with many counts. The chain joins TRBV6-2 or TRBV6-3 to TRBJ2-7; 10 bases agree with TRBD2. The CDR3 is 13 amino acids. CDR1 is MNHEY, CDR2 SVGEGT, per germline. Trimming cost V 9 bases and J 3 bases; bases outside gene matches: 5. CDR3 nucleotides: TGTGCCAGTCGGGCTAGCGGGAGCTACGAGCAGTACTTC. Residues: CASRASGSYEQYF.

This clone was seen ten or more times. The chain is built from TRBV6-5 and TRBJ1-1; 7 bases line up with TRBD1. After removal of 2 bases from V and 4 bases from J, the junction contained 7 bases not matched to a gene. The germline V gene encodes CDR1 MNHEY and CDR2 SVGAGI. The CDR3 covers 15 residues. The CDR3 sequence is CASSYESGGTTEAFF. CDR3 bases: TGTGCCAGCAGTTACGAGTCAGGGGGGACCACTGAAGCTTTCTTT.

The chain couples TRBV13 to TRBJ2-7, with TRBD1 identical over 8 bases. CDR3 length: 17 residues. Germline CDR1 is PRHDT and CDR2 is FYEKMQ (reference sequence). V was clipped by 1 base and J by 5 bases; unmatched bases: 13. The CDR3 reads CASSLVGGRTGTHEQYF. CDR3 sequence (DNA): TGTGCCAGCAGCTTAGTAGGTGGCAGGACAGGGACCCACGAGCAGTACTTC.

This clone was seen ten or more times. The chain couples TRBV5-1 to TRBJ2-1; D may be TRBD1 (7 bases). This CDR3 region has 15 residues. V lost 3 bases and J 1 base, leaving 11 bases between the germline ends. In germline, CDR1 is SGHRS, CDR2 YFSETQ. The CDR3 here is CASSSTGTSYNEQFF. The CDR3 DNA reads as TGCGCCAGCAGCTCGACAGGGACTTCCTACAATGAGCAGTTCTTC.

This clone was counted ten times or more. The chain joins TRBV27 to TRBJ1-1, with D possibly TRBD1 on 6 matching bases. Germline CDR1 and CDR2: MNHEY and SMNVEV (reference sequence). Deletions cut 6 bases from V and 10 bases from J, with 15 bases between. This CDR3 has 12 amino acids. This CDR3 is CASRTPGEPAFF. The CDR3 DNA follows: TGTGCCAGCAGGACCCCAGGGGAGCCAGCTTTCTTT.

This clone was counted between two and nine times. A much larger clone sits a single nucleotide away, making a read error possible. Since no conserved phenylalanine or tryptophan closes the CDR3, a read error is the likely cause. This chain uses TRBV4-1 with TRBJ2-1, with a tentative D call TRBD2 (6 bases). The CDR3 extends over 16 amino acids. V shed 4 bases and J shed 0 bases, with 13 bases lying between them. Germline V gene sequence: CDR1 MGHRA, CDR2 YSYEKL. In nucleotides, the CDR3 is TGCGCCAGCAGCCCCTTAGCTAGCGTCTCCTACAATGAGCAGTTCCTC. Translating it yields CASSPLASVSYNEQFL.

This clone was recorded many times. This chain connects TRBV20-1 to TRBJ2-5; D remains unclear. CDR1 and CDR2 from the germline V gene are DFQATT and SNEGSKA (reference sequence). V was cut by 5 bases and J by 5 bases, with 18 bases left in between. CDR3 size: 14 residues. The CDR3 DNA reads TGCAGTGCTTCCTCCGGGCCCTCTGCGGAGACCCAGTACTTC. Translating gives CSASSGPSAETQYF.

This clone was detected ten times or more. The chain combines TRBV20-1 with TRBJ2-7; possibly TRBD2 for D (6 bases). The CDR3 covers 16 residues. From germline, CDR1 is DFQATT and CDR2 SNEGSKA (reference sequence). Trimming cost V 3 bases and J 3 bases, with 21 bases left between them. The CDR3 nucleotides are TGCAGTGCTAGCGAAGGGGTCGGAGGGGATCACTACGAGCAGTACTTC. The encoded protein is CSASEGVGGDHYEQYF.